A single sample is the source of the 24 T cell receptor beta chains below, sequenced in a study of PD-L1 blockade in urothelial cancer. Generated by immunoSEQ multiplex PCR, the TCRdb table keeps only in-frame clones and is missing some. The sample consists of fewer than 45,000 clones, approximately 80% of them appearing once. Sequencing used PBMCs, obtained around atezolizumab (anti-PD-L1) treatment. All receptors derive from an older man with urothelial cancer.

The chain is built from TRBV4-3 and TRBJ1-1; 10 nucleotides line up with TRBD1. The CDR3 runs 15 residues. Trimming removed 2 bases from V and 3 bases from J; junction bases left unmatched: 3. The germline V gene encodes CDR1 LGHNA and CDR2 YSLEER. This chain's CDR3 is CASSQSGTGDTEAFF. CDR3 in DNA: TGCGCCAGCAGCCAATCCGGGACAGGGGACACTGAAGCTTTCTTT.

The chain uses TRBV6-1 and TRBJ1-5; maybe TRBD1 (5 bases). V gave up 2 bases and J gave up 0 bases, with 17 bases separating them. This CDR3 region has 18 residues. CDR1 and CDR2 (germline): MNHNS, SASEGT. This CDR3 is CASSENVWQGYSNQPQHF. CDR3 nucleotides: TGTGCCAGCAGTGAAAACGTGTGGCAGGGATATAGCAATCAGCCCCAGCATTTT.

V gene TRBV7-2 combines with J gene TRBJ2-7; D perhaps matches TRBD2 (5 bases). Trimming took off 3 bases at V and 7 bases at J, with 13 bases between the two ends. Germline V gives CDR1 SGHTA, CDR2 FQGNSA. The CDR3 is 13 amino acids. CDR3 protein: CASSFGGVDEQYF. CDR3 nucleotides: TGTGCCAGCAGCTTTGGAGGCGTTGATGAGCAGTACTTC.

The V call is TRBV5-1, the J call TRBJ2-3; TRBD2 might be the D (5 bases). This CDR3 comprises 14 residues. Germline CDR1 SGHRS, CDR2 YFSETQ. The ends were cut back, 2 bases at V and 0 bases at J, with 7 bases in the middle. CDR3 DNA sequence: TGCGCCAGCAGCTTAACGGGGAGCACAGATACGCAGTATTTT. Translated, it gives CASSLTGSTDTQYF.

This clone is a singleton in its sample. The gene calls are TRBV28 and TRBJ2-2; 7 bases map to TRBD2. Germline-derived CDR1 and CDR2 are MDHEN and SYDVKM. There are 14 residues in the CDR3. J was trimmed by 6 bases and V by 7 bases; bases with no gene match: 8. The CDR3 nucleotides read TGTGCCAGCACCTTGCTGGGGGGGGCCGGGGAGCTGTTTTTT. It translates to CASTLLGGAGELFF.

The chain links TRBV5-1 to TRBJ2-1; TRBD2 might be the D (5 bases). Trimming removed 7 bases from V and 6 bases from J, with 14 bases in between. CDR3 length: 13 residues. From germline, CDR1 is SGHRS and CDR2 YFSETQ. CDR3 in amino acids: CASSEGRSNEQFF. The CDR3 DNA sequence: TGCGCCAGCTCCGAGGGCCGATCCAATGAGCAGTTCTTC.

This chain links TRBV5-1 with TRBJ2-1; TRBD2 is a possible D gene (6 bases). V gave up 5 bases and J gave up 10 bases, with 16 bases separating them. The CDR3 consists of 13 residues. Germline CDR1 SGHRS, CDR2 YFSETQ. This CDR3 reads CASSSTAGREQFF. For the CDR3, the DNA is TGCGCCAGCAGTTCGACCGCGGGGAGAGAGCAGTTCTTC.

Sample share makes this clone medium-sized. The rearrangement joins TRBV5-4 to TRBJ1-2; no clear D gene. The germline V gene has CDR1 SGHNT and CDR2 YYREEE (reference sequence). The V and J ends lost 4 bases and 6 bases respectively, with 13 bases between them. This CDR3 region has 13 residues. The CDR3: CASSPRGSNGYTF. CDR3 sequence (DNA): TGTGCCAGCAGCCCCCGAGGGTCTAATGGCTACACCTTC.

This chain uses TRBV7-2 with TRBJ1-2; maybe TRBD1 (6 bases). This CDR3 has 14 amino acids. CDR1 and CDR2 from the germline V gene are SGHTA and FQGNSA. V was cut by 3 bases and J by 10 bases, with 18 bases left in between. The CDR3 region has the DNA TGTGCCAGCAGCTTCGGGGGGCCCCGGGTGGACTACACCTTC. It encodes CASSFGGPRVDYTF. Supplemented by reference TRBV7-2 and TRBJ1-2, the full variable domain reads GAGVSQSPSNKVTEKGKDVELRCDPISGHTALYWYRQSLGQGLEFLIYFQGNSAPDKSGLPSDRFSAERTGGSVSTLTIQRTQQEDSAVYLCASSFGGPRVDYTFGSGTRLTVV.

The chain combines TRBV4-3 with TRBJ2-2; 9 nucleotides align to TRBD1. Germline trimming cut 0 bases from V and 3 bases from J; bases unmatched to any gene: 5. Germline V gene data show CDR1 as LGHNA and CDR2 as YSLEER. The CDR3 loop spans 17 amino acids. CDR3 residues: CASSQEGGQGDTGELFF. In DNA form, the CDR3 reads TGCGCCAGCAGCCAAGAAGGGGGACAGGGTGACACCGGGGAGCTGTTTTTT.

V gene TRBV10-3 combines with J gene TRBJ1-2; unclear D gene. The germline V gene has CDR1 ENHRY and CDR2 SYGVKD. V was shortened by 3 bases and J by 5 bases, with 10 bases between the two germline ends. The CDR3 has 13 residues. As DNA, the CDR3 is TGTGCCATCAGTGAAGGATGGGCTTATGGCTACACCTTC. Amino acids: CAISEGWAYGYTF.

The chain recombines TRBV18 with TRBJ2-7; 10 nucleotides match TRBD1. The junction had 5 bases not matched to a gene; V was cut back by 3 bases and J by 6 bases. Germline lookup yields CDR1 KGHSH and CDR2 LQKENI. CDR3 length: 14 residues. DNA for the CDR3: TGTGCCAGCTCACCGGGACAGGGGAATGGCGAGCAGTACTTC. Its protein product is CASSPGQGNGEQYF.

The chain couples TRBV23-1 to TRBJ1-2; 9 bases are shared with TRBD1. TRBV23-1 qualifies as an ORF whose function is uncertain. The CDR3 covers 15 residues. V lost 11 bases and J lost 2; bases outside the gene matches: 12. The CDR3 sequence: CAFNRGPPSNYGYTF. The DNA of the CDR3 is TGCGCCTTTAACAGGGGGCCCCCATCGAACTATGGCTACACCTTC.

This rearrangement joins TRBV5-1 to TRBJ1-3; 8 nucleotides match TRBD1. The V and J ends lost 7 bases and 2 bases, in that order; junction bases with no gene match: 5. Germline CDR1 and CDR2: SGHRS and YFSETQ. The CDR3 runs 14 residues. The CDR3 bases are TGCGCCAGCCACGCAGGGGGCGCTGGAAACACCATATATTTT. Encoded protein: CASHAGGAGNTIYF. Drawing the rest from reference TRBV5-1 and TRBJ1-3, the complete variable domain is KAGVTQTPRYLIKTRGQQVTLSCSPISGHRSVSWYQQTPGQGLQFLFEYFSETQRNKGNFPGRFSGRQFSNSRSEMNVSTLELGDSALYLCASHAGGAGNTIYFGEGSWLTVV.

This clone was counted between two and nine times. The chain is built from TRBV7-2 and TRBJ2-7, with TRBD2 matching 8 bases. The CDR3 is made up of 14 amino acids. Germline-derived CDR1 and CDR2 are SGHTA and FQGNSA. J lost 3 bases, V lost 1 base, and 2 bases had no gene match. Written as DNA, the CDR3 is TGTGCCAGCAGCTTAGTAGCGGGAAACTACGAGCAGTACTTC. This encodes CASSLVAGNYEQYF.

This chain connects TRBV2 to TRBJ1-5, with TRBD1 identical over 7 bases. Trimming removed 5 bases from V and 7 bases from J; junction bases left unmatched: 11. The CDR3 is made up of 15 amino acids. Germline loops: CDR1 SNHLY, CDR2 FYNNEI. The CDR3 coding sequence is TGTGCCAGCAGTCTGGACAGGACGGGGGAACAGCCCCAGCATTTT. Translating gives CASSLDRTGEQPQHF.

The chain couples TRBV4-1 to TRBJ2-2, with D possibly TRBD1 on 6 matching bases. V was trimmed by 3 bases and J by 0 bases, leaving 14 bases between them. Germline CDR1 reads MGHRA; CDR2 reads YSYEKL. This CDR3 contains 17 residues. DNA of the CDR3: TGCGCCAGCAGCCAGGAAATGCAGGGGTCGAACACCGGGGAGCTGTTTTTT. It is translated as CASSQEMQGSNTGELFF.

This chain's CDR3 is CASSYPRGVNNEQFF. CDR3 sequence (DNA): TGTGCCAGCAGCTATCCTAGGGGTGTGAACAATGAGCAGTTCTTC. The genes are TRBV7-2 and TRBJ2-1; tentatively, D is TRBD1 (5 bases). CDR1 SGHTA and CDR2 FQGNSA come from the germline V gene. V gave up 4 bases and J gave up 5 bases, with 15 bases separating them. The CDR3 has 15 residues.

The rearrangement uses TRBV27 and TRBJ1-1; TRBD1 agrees at 9 bases. The germline gives CDR1 MNHEY, CDR2 SMNVEV (reference sequence). Trimming removed 6 bases from V and 7 bases from J; junction bases left unmatched: 3. The CDR3 consists of 12 residues. Here the CDR3 reads CASSRQGGEAFF. CDR3 in DNA: TGTGCCAGCAGCCGACAGGGGGGTGAAGCTTTCTTT.

The chain couples TRBV4-1 to TRBJ1-2, with 9 positions matching TRBD1. This CDR3 is 14 amino acids long. Germline CDR1 MGHRA, CDR2 YSYEKL. With V trimmed by 5 bases and J by 11 bases, 12 bases remained unmatched. DNA of the CDR3: TGCGCCAGCAGCAAAAGACAGGGGGATGTGGGGTACACCTTC. This sequence encodes CASSKRQGDVGYTF.

The gene calls are TRBV28 and TRBJ1-5; TRBD1 might be the D (5 bases). Germline values: CDR1 MDHEN, CDR2 SYDVKM. This CDR3 has 14 residues. Trimming took off 10 bases at V and 6 bases at J, with 19 bases between the two ends. The CDR3 spells CATQNRGGPQPQHF. CDR3 bases: TGTGCCACCCAAAACCGGGGGGGTCCTCAGCCCCAGCATTTT.

The chain carries TRBV30 and TRBJ1-6; D is possibly TRBD1 (5 bases). The CDR3 totals 10 residues. Germline V gives CDR1 GTSNPN, CDR2 SVGIG (reference sequence). Written as DNA, the CDR3 is TGTGCTGGAGGGGTTTCACCCCTCCACTTT. Translating gives CAGGVSPLHF.

The chain carries TRBV19 and TRBJ1-1, with 9 bases identical to TRBD1. This CDR3 region has 16 residues. Germline CDR1 reads LNHDA; CDR2 reads SQIVND (reference sequence). The V and J ends lost 0 bases and 1 base, in that order; junction bases with no gene match: 3. The CDR3 protein is CASSIDTGGRNTEAFF. The DNA for the CDR3 is TGTGCCAGTAGTATAGATACAGGGGGCCGGAACACTGAAGCTTTCTTT.

J is TRBJ1-1 and V is TRBV18, with D unresolved. The germline V gene encodes CDR1 KGHSH and CDR2 LQKENI. The CDR3 has 16 amino acids. V was clipped by 0 bases and J by 0 bases, with 11 bases between them. The CDR3 loop is CASSPPGQTMNTEAFF. The CDR3 DNA follows: TGTGCCAGCTCACCACCGGGCCAGACCATGAACACTGAAGCTTTCTTT.